Listed below are T cell receptor beta chains from one sample, sequenced in a study of Ad26.COV2.S vaccination and SARS-CoV-2 variants. Profiling relied on immunoSEQ multiplex PCR, and the TCRdb table lists in-frame clones only, not all of them. The repertoire includes about 240,000 clones, more than 75% of them detected once, and around 10% sits in the top ten. Material: peripheral blood, obtained in a trial of Ad26.COV2.S vaccine versus placebo. These receptor sequences come from a person between 18 and 65 years old who received the Ad26.COV2.S COVID-19 vaccine or a placebo. Each CDR3 is given with its conserved first and last residue. The D gene is left open where the match is weak. Clone size is shown for a subset of rows, as once, few, many or a class of expanded clone.

clone size,D gene,J gene,V gene,CDR3 length,CDR3 protein,CDR3 DNA
.,.,TRBJ2-2,TRBV19,15,CASSTDGGRAGELFF,TGTGCCAGTAGTACCGATGGGGGCAGGGCCGGGGAGCTGTTTTTT
once,.,TRBJ1-5,TRBV30,15,CAWSVGEYSNQPQHF,TGTGCCTGGAGTGTGGGGGAATATAGCAATCAGCCCCAGCATTTT
.,.,TRBJ1-1,TRBV11-2,15,CASSSQPAKNTEAFF,TGTGCCAGCAGCTCCCAGCCAGCCAAGAACACTGAAGCTTTCTTT
.,.,TRBJ2-7,TRBV7-2,15,CASSPSGLPAYEQYF,TGTGCCAGCAGCCCCTCGGGACTGCCCGCCTACGAGCAGTACTTC
many,.,TRBJ2-3,TRBV2,17,CASRDLDFYPRTDTQYF,TGTGCCAGCAGGGACCTCGACTTCTACCCACGCACAGATACGCAGTATTTT
.,TRBD2,TRBJ2-3,TRBV5-4,16,CASSLGQGGNTDTQYF,TGTGCCAGCAGCTTGGGCCAGGGAGGGAACACAGATACGCAGTATTTT
few,TRBD1,TRBJ2-5,TRBV25-1,15,CASSVGTGYQETQYF,TGTGCCAGCAGTGTTGGGACAGGTTATCAAGAGACCCAGTACTTC
.,.,TRBJ1-5,TRBV7-3,15,CASSLLGIIGQPQHF,TGTGCCAGCAGCTTATTGGGAATTATTGGTCAGCCCCAGCATTTT
.,.,TRBJ1-6,TRBV6-2/TRBV6-3,18,CASSSYHRDPLGDSPLHF,TGTGCCAGCAGTTCTTACCATCGGGACCCCTTGGGGGATTCACCCCTCCACTTT
.,.,TRBJ2-5,TRBV3-1/TRBV3-2,12,CASSRGAETQYF,TGTGCCAGCAGTCGGGGAGCAGAGACCCAGTACTTC
.,.,TRBJ2-1,TRBV28,13,CASSAISYNEQFF,TGTGCCAGCAGCGCTATCTCCTACAATGAGCAGTTCTTC
.,.,TRBJ1-5,TRBV28,15,CASSFPGLGNQPQHF,TGTGCCAGCAGTTTTCCGGGGTTAGGCAATCAGCCCCAGCATTTT
.,.,TRBJ1-6,TRBV12-3/TRBV12-4,13,CASTAGGNSPLHF,TGTGCCAGCACCGCCGGAGGGAATTCACCCCTCCACTTT
.,.,TRBJ2-7,TRBV30,14,CAWSGTTFSGEQYF,TGTGCCTGGAGCGGGACGACATTTAGTGGGGAGCAGTACTTC
.,.,TRBJ1-1,TRBV10-3,13,CAIQGSELTEAFF,TGTGCCATTCAGGGTTCCGAACTCACTGAAGCTTTCTTT
.,.,TRBJ1-2,TRBV7-9,14,CASSHPVIDYGYTF,TGTGCCAGCAGCCACCCGGTGATTGACTATGGCTACACCTTC
.,.,TRBJ2-2,TRBV28,13,CASSSTATGELFF,TGTGCCAGCAGTTCAACAGCCACCGGGGAGCTGTTTTTT
.,TRBD1,TRBJ1-2,TRBV30,14,CAWRGTGVAWGYTF,TGTGCCTGGCGGGGGACAGGGGTCGCGTGGGGCTACACCTTC
once,TRBD2,TRBJ2-1,TRBV11-3,15,CASSLGVSGSNEQFF,TGTGCCAGCAGCCTGGGGGTTAGCGGGAGCAATGAGCAGTTCTTC
.,TRBD1,TRBJ2-6,TRBV7-2,17,CASNVGQVGSGANVLTF,TGTGCCAGCAACGTCGGACAGGTTGGGTCTGGGGCCAACGTCCTGACTTTC
few,TRBD1,TRBJ1-2,TRBV28,15,CASSNPQGANYGYTF,TGTGCCAGCAGTAACCCCCAGGGGGCCAACTATGGCTACACCTTC
.,.,TRBJ1-6,TRBV28,14,CASSFLSPHSPLHF,TGTGCCAGCAGTTTTCTCTCGCCACATTCACCCCTCCACTTT
.,TRBD2,TRBJ2-1,TRBV4-1,20,CASSDLGLAGGKPSRNEQFF,TGCGCCAGCAGTGATCTGGGGCTAGCGGGGGGAAAGCCCTCTCGGAATGAGCAGTTCTTC
.,.,TRBJ1-1,TRBV6-1,13,CASSERGGTEAFF,TGTGCCAGCAGTGAAAGAGGGGGCACTGAAGCTTTCTTT
.,TRBD1,TRBJ2-7,TRBV15,14,CATSSMTGAYEQYF,TGTGCCACCAGCTCAATGACAGGGGCCTACGAGCAGTACTTC
.,TRBD1,TRBJ1-1,TRBV15,14,CATRVDRGDTEAFF,TGTGCCACCAGGGTCGACAGGGGGGACACTGAAGCTTTCTTT
few,.,TRBJ2-2,TRBV9,15,CASSGRTANTGELFF,TGTGCCAGCAGCGGCCGGACAGCTAACACCGGGGAGCTGTTTTTT
.,.,TRBJ1-1,TRBV15,14,CATSRDMGNTEAFF,TGTGCCACCAGCAGAGATATGGGGAACACTGAAGCTTTCTTT
.,TRBD2,TRBJ2-3,TRBV9,17,CASSEGTSGALTDTQYF,TGTGCCAGCAGCGAGGGGACTAGCGGGGCCCTCACAGATACGCAGTATTTT
.,TRBD1,TRBJ2-6,TRBV28,21,CASSPPTNRGISSSGANVLTF,TGTGCCAGCAGTCCCCCCACCAACAGGGGTATATCGTCCTCTGGGGCCAACGTCCTGACTTTC
.,.,TRBJ1-5,TRBV4-2,15,CASSQDRGRDQPQHF,TGTGCCAGCAGCCAAGATCGAGGGCGGGATCAGCCCCAGCATTTT
.,TRBD1,TRBJ1-2,TRBV30,16,CAWNTRTGRGKYGYTF,TGTGCCTGGAACACCCGGACAGGTCGAGGGAAGTATGGCTACACCTTC
.,.,TRBJ2-1,TRBV12-3/TRBV12-4,13,CASSPDRHTEQFF,TGTGCCAGCAGCCCTGACCGTCACACTGAGCAGTTCTTC
.,TRBD1,TRBJ2-2,TRBV18,16,CASSRSIGQGAGELFF,TGTGCCAGCTCACGTTCGATCGGGCAGGGGGCCGGGGAGCTGTTTTTT
.,TRBD2,TRBJ2-3,TRBV6-1,19,CASSEEASGVHFSTDTQYF,TGTGCCAGCAGTGAAGAGGCTAGCGGGGTACATTTTAGCACAGATACGCAGTATTTT
once,.,TRBJ2-3,TRBV27,12,CASSLGTDTQYF,TGTGCCAGCAGTCTAGGCACAGATACGCAGTATTTT
.,.,TRBJ2-7,TRBV7-2,13,CASSLLIKSEQYF,TGTGCCAGCAGCTTATTGATCAAGTCCGAGCAGTACTTC
.,TRBD1,TRBJ2-7,TRBV4-3,17,CASSQDWDRTVPYEQYF,TGCGCCAGCAGCCAAGATTGGGACAGGACCGTCCCCTACGAGCAGTACTTC
.,.,TRBJ1-5,TRBV30,16,CAWSPLGHFSNQPQHF,TGTGCCTGGAGTCCCCTGGGACACTTTAGCAATCAGCCCCAGCATTTT
.,TRBD1,TRBJ2-7,TRBV7-2,16,CASSLAPGQAAYEQYF,TGTGCCAGCAGCTTAGCGCCGGGACAGGCCGCCTACGAGCAGTACTTC
once,TRBD2,TRBJ2-7,TRBV30,15,CAWSMGGGAPYEQYF,TGTGCCTGGAGCATGGGCGGGGGGGCCCCCTACGAGCAGTACTTC
.,TRBD2,TRBJ2-3,TRBV5-1,19,CASSFPGLAGGALGDTQYF,TGCGCCAGCAGCTTCCCGGGACTAGCGGGAGGGGCCCTGGGAGATACGCAGTATTTT
once,TRBD2,TRBJ2-2,TRBV6-4,16,CASSEALAGNTGELFF,TGTGCCAGCAGTGAGGCGCTAGCGGGAAACACCGGGGAGCTGTTTTTT
.,.,TRBJ2-7,TRBV5-1,14,CASSLRSASYEQYF,TGCGCCAGCAGCTTGCGTAGCGCCTCCTACGAGCAGTACTTC
.,TRBD2,TRBJ2-5,TRBV5-4,14,CATHVAGGRETQYF,TGTGCCACCCATGTAGCGGGGGGGAGGGAGACCCAGTACTTC
.,TRBD1,TRBJ1-1,TRBV7-8,15,CASSVPQGANTEAFF,TGTGCCAGCAGCGTCCCGCAGGGGGCGAATACTGAAGCTTTCTTT
once,.,TRBJ1-4,TRBV7-2,14,CASGLYATNEKLFF,TGTGCCAGCGGTCTGTATGCAACTAATGAAAAACTGTTTTTT
.,.,TRBJ2-3,TRBV5-1,15,CASSPPGSLTDTQYF,TGCGCCAGCAGCCCCCCGGGCTCGCTCACAGATACGCAGTATTTT